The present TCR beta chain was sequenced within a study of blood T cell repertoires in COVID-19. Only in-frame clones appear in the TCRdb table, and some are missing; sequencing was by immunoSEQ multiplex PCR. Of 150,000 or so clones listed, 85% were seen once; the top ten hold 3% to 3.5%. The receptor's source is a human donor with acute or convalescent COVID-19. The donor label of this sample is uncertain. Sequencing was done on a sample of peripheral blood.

Here the CDR3 reads CASSWTSGVSTDTQYF. CDR3 DNA: TGTGCCAGTAGTTGGACTAGCGGGGTAAGCACAGATACGCAGTATTTT. The chain uses TRBV19 and TRBJ2-3; 12 bases align to TRBD2. The CDR3 is 16 residues long. Germline V gene data show CDR1 as LNHDA and CDR2 as SQIVND (reference sequence). V dropped 5 bases and J dropped 0; count of bases not matched to a gene: 3.